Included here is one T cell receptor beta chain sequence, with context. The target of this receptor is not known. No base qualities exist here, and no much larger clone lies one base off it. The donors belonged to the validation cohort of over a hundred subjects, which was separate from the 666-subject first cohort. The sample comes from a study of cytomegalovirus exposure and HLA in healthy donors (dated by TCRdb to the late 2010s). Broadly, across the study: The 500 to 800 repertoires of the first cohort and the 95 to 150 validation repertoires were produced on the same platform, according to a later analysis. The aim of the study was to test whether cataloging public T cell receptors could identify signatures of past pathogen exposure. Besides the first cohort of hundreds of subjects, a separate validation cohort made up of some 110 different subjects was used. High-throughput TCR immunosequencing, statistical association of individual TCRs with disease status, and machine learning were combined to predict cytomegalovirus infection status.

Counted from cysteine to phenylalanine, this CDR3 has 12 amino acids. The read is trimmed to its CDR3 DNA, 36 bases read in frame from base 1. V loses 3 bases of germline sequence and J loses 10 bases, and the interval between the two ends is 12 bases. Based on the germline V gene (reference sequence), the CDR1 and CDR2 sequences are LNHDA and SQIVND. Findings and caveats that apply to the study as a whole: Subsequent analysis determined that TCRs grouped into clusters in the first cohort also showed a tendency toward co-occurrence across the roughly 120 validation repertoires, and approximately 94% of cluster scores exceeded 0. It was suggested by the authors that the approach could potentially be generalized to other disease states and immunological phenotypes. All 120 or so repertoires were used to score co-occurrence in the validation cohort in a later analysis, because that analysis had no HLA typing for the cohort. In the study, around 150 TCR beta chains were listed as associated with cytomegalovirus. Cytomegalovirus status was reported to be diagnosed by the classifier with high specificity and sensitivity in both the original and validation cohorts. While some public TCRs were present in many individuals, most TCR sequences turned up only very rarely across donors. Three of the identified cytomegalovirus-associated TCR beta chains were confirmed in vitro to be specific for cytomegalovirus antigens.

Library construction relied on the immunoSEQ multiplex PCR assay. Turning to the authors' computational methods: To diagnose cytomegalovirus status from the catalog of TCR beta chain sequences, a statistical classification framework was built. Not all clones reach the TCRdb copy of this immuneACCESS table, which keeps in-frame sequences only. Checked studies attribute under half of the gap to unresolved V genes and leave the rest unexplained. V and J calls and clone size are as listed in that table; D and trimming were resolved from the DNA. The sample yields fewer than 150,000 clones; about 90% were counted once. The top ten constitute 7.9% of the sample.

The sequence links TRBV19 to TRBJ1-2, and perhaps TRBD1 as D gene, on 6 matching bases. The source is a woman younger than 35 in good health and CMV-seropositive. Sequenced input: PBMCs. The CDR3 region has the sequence CASSISSGVYTF. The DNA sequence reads TGTGCCAGTAGTATCAGTTCAGGGGTCTACACCTTC.